Given below is one T cell receptor beta chain in context. The junction does not match germline at one end; this may be a read error. The data are from a study of tumor and adjacent non-tumor tissue in lung cancer. A modified ARM-PCR protocol with three rounds of nested PCR amplified TCRbeta. TCRdb processed the multiplex PCR reads anew with MiXCR; each CDR3 protein has one entry. The sample holds fewer than 120,000 distinct CDR3 sequences, 75% to 90% seen once. The CDR3 has 17 amino acids. Looked up from germline, CDR1 is SGHKS and CDR2 is YYEKEE (reference sequence). This sample's RNA came from whole unsorted tissue.

This sequence was found in a man between 70 and 80 years old with non-small cell lung cancer. Sequenced sample: lung tumor tissue. The V gene is TRBV5-5, the J gene TRBJ2-1; D possibly matches TRBD1 or TRBD2 (5 bases each). The CDR3, as DNA: TGTACGAGCAACTTGGCCTTCGGGGCTAGCTCCTGCAATGAGCAGTTCTTC. Translating it yields CTSNLAFGASSCNEQFF.